This T cell receptor (beta chain) comes out of a study of early T cells in non-severe SARS-CoV-2 infection. The germline gives CDR1 SQVTM, CDR2 ANQGSEA. The ends were cut back, 6 bases at V and 6 bases at J, with 12 bases in the middle. The CDR3 extends over 11 amino acids. Individual cDNA molecules received unique molecular identifiers during library preparation. TCRdb ran MiXCR on the 5' RACE reads and lists one entry per CDR3 protein. The sample has 75,000 or so distinct CDR3 sequences, 11% to 15% seen once. The TCR originated in an adult who was a healthcare worker with PCR-confirmed SARS-CoV-2 infection or an uninfected control (not recorded which). This chain joins TRBV29-1 and TRBJ2-7; the D is unclear. The sample taken for sequencing was whole blood. This chain's CDR3 is CSVERLAEQYF. The CDR3 DNA reads as TGCAGCGTCGAGAGGCTGGCCGAGCAGTACTTC.